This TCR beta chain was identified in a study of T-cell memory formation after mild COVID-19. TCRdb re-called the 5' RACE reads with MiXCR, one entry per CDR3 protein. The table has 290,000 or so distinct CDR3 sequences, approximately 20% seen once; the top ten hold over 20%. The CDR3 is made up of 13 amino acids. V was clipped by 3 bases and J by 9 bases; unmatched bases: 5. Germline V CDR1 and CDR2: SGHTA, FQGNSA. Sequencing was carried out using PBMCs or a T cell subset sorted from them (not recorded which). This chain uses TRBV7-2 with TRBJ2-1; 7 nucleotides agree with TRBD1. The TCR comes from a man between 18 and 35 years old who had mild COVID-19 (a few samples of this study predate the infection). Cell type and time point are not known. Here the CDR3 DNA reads TGTGCCAGCAGCTTTGACAGGGATGGTGAGCAGTTCTTC. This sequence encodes CASSFDRDGEQFF.